Below, 17 T cell receptor beta chains from the same sample are listed, as sequenced in a study of radiation and T cells in renal cell carcinoma. As for time point: baseline pretreatment blood. The treatment here: 15 Gy SBRT to primary tumor, nephrectomy 4 weeks later. Profiling relied on immunoSEQ multiplex PCR, and the TCRdb table lists in-frame clones only, not all of them. The repertoire holds tens of thousands of clones, with more than 75% as singletons. The sequencing here drew on blood, taken from a patient whose treatment included radiotherapy and nephrectomy. These receptors were obtained from a man aged 60-69 years with renal cell carcinoma.

The chain couples TRBV4-1 to TRBJ2-7; 10 bases agree with TRBD1. V shed 5 bases, J shed 5 bases, and the junction held 9 bases outside the gene matches. The CDR3 spans 15 residues. CDR1 and CDR2 from the germline V gene are MGHRA and YSYEKL. The CDR3 nucleotides read TGCGCCAGCAGCGCGAGGACAGGGGGTTTCAACGAGCAGTACTTC. Its translation: CASSARTGGFNEQYF.

CDR3 region: CATRKLDRYEAFF. In nucleotides, the CDR3 is TGTGCCACCCGAAAGTTGGACAGATATGAAGCTTTCTTT. This sequence joins TRBV15 and TRBJ1-1; possibly TRBD1 for D (6 bases). V was trimmed by 8 bases and J by 7 bases, leaving 17 bases between them. The CDR3 loop spans 13 amino acids. Germline-derived CDR1 and CDR2 are LNHNV and YYDKDF (reference sequence). Full variable domain (rest looked up from reference TRBV15 and TRBJ1-1): DAMVIQNPRYQVTQFGKPVTLSCSQTLNHNVMYWYQQKSSQAPKLLFHYYDKDFNNEADTPDNFQSRRPNTSFCFLDIRSPGLGDTAMYLCATRKLDRYEAFFGQGTRLTVV.

The chain carries TRBV18 and TRBJ2-7; maybe TRBD2 (5 bases). The V gene lost 2 bases and the J gene lost 3 bases, with 14 bases spanning the gap. Germline V gene lookup returns CDR1 KGHSH and CDR2 LQKENI. CDR3 length: 15 residues. The CDR3 is CASSPFPRADYEQYF. The CDR3 coding sequence is TGTGCCAGCTCACCATTCCCGAGGGCGGACTACGAGCAGTACTTC.

This clone occurred once. This chain joins TRBV5-4 and TRBJ2-5, with 11 nucleotides matching TRBD2. J gave up 1 base and V 4 bases, and 6 bases lay outside the gene matches. Germline V gene lookup returns CDR1 SGHNT and CDR2 YYREEE (reference sequence). This CDR3 comprises 16 residues. CDR3 loop: CASSVGLAGLQETQYF. The DNA for the CDR3 is TGTGCCAGCAGCGTTGGACTAGCGGGTCTCCAAGAGACCCAGTACTTC.

The chain uses TRBV10-3 and TRBJ1-1, with D possibly being TRBD1 (6 bases). CDR1 ENHRY and CDR2 SYGVKD come from the germline V gene. CDR3 length: 15 amino acids. V lost 4 bases to trimming and J lost 0 bases, with 12 bases between them. Here the CDR3 reads CAISAEGGLNTEAFF. The CDR3 nucleotides read TGTGCCATCAGTGCCGAGGGGGGACTGAACACTGAAGCTTTCTTT.

This clone was counted only a few times. The chain is built from TRBV5-1 and TRBJ2-1; 8 nucleotides line up with TRBD2. The CDR3 contains 16 residues. Per the germline V gene, CDR1 is SGHRS and CDR2 is YFSETQ. Losses at the gene ends were 4 bases for V and 3 bases for J; bases not matched to a gene: 9. Here the CDR3 DNA reads TGCGCCAGCAGCAGCGAAGGTCTAGCGGGCTACAATGAGCAGTTCTTC. Amino acid sequence: CASSSEGLAGYNEQFF.

The chain links TRBV5-4 to TRBJ2-2, with 10 bases aligning to TRBD2. CDR1 is SGHNT and CDR2 is YYREEE in the germline V gene (reference sequence). J gave up 2 bases and V 5 bases, and 9 bases lay outside the gene matches. The CDR3 loop spans 17 amino acids. CDR3 sequence: CASSRTPLAGNTGELFF. The CDR3 bases are TGTGCCAGCAGTCGCACCCCACTAGCGGGAAACACCGGGGAGCTGTTTTTT.

The chain employs TRBV7-6 and TRBJ2-5, with D perhaps TRBD2 (5 bases). The length of the CDR3 is 12 residues. V lost 6 bases and J lost 2, with 7 bases in between. Germline values: CDR1 SGHVS, CDR2 FNYEAQ. CDR3 bases: TGTGCCAGCAGTCGGGGACAAGAGACCCAGTACTTC. Translation gives CASSRGQETQYF. Using reference TRBV7-6 and TRBJ2-5 for the parts outside the CDR3, the full variable domain is GAGVSQSPRYKVTKRGQDVALRCDPISGHVSLYWYRQALGQGPEFLTYFNYEAQQDKSGLPNDRFSAERPEGSISTLTIQRTEQRDSAMYRCASSRGQETQYFGPGTRLLVL.

V gene TRBV14 combines with J gene TRBJ1-6, with TRBD1 matching over 8 bases. The CDR3 spans 15 residues. V shed 3 bases and J 10 bases; nucleotides not matched to a gene: 8. In germline, CDR1 is SGHDN, CDR2 FVKESK. The CDR3 reads CASSQETGVYSPLHF. CDR3 sequence (DNA): TGTGCCAGCAGCCAGGAGACAGGGGTGTACTCACCCCTCCACTTT.

The chain couples TRBV7-8 to TRBJ2-7; 9 bases fit TRBD1. This CDR3 region has 19 residues. The V gene end was trimmed by 2 bases and the J gene end by 1 base; junction bases not matched to a gene: 15. Germline CDR1 SGHVS, CDR2 FQNEAQ. The CDR3 spells CASSLNRFYSGQGSYEQYF. The CDR3 DNA follows: TGTGCCAGCAGCTTAAACCGCTTTTACTCGGGACAGGGTTCCTACGAGCAGTACTTC.

This clone was counted between two and nine times. The chain joins TRBV30 to TRBJ2-3, with D unresolved. V gave up 2 bases and J gave up 9 bases, with 9 bases separating them. Germline V CDR1 and CDR2: GTSNPN, SVGIG (reference sequence). This CDR3 has 11 amino acids. CDR3 bases: TGTGCCTGGAGTAGGGCGAGGACGCAGTATTTT. It encodes CAWSRARTQYF.

This clone is a singleton in its sample. J is TRBJ2-1 and V is TRBV18; no reliable D call. V lost 0 bases and J lost 3, with 3 bases in between. Germline-derived CDR1 and CDR2 are KGHSH and LQKENI. The CDR3 length is 13 residues. The CDR3 nucleotides are TGTGCCAGCTCACCACCGGGCTACAATGAGCAGTTCTTC. Protein: CASSPPGYNEQFF.

This clone has just a few counts. The rearrangement links TRBV10-2 to TRBJ2-7; D is undetermined. Germline values: CDR1 WSHSY, CDR2 SAAADI. Trimming removed 8 bases from V and 4 bases from J, with 9 bases in between. The CDR3 runs 11 residues. CDR3 in amino acids: CASEFVYEQYF. For the CDR3, the DNA is TGCGCCAGCGAGTTTGTATACGAGCAGTACTTC.

The chain links TRBV7-8 to TRBJ1-1; the D is unclear. The CDR3 is 14 residues long. The V end was cut by 5 bases, the J end by 2 bases, with 12 bases between. Germline V CDR1 and CDR2: SGHVS, FQNEAQ. As DNA, the CDR3 is TGTGCCAGCAGCCCTGAACACGGAAACACTGAAGCTTTCTTT. Translated, it gives CASSPEHGNTEAFF. Full variable domain (remainder filled in from reference TRBV7-8 and TRBJ1-1): GAGVSQSPRYKVAKRGQDVALRCDPISGHVSLFWYQQALGQGPEFLTYFQNEAQLDKSGLPSDRFFAERPEGSVSTLKIQRTQQEDSAVYLCASSPEHGNTEAFFGQGTRLTVV.

J is TRBJ2-7 and V is TRBV2; TRBD2 might be the D (5 bases). The germline V and J ends were trimmed by 7 bases and 5 bases, with 21 bases remaining between them. This CDR3 region has 15 residues. Germline assignment: CDR1 SNHLY and CDR2 FYNNEI. The CDR3: CASTLWERNLDEQYF. The CDR3 coding sequence is TGTGCCAGCACTTTGTGGGAGCGGAACCTAGACGAGCAGTACTTC.

The CDR3 is CASSLLVTGSGEKLFF. CDR3 DNA: TGCGCCAGCAGCCTACTAGTGACAGGGTCGGGTGAAAAACTGTTTTTT. This rearrangement joins TRBV5-1 to TRBJ1-4; 7 bases align to TRBD1. Germline CDR1 SGHRS, CDR2 YFSETQ. J was trimmed by 7 bases and V by 4 bases; bases with no gene match: 13. This CDR3 spans 16 amino acids.

The chain joins TRBV18 to TRBJ1-1; D not resolved. CDR3 length equals 13 residues. Germline assignment: CDR1 KGHSH and CDR2 LQKENI. Trimming stripped 5 bases from V and 5 bases from J, with 12 bases between. The CDR3 DNA sequence: TGTGCCAGCTCAGCGGACCCTTCGACTGAAGCTTTCTTT. The encoded protein is CASSADPSTEAFF. The full variable domain, its missing parts supplied by reference TRBV18 and TRBJ1-1, is NAGVMQNPRHLVRRRGQEARLRCSPMKGHSHVYWYRQLPEEGLKFMVYLQKENIIDESGMPKERFSAEFPKEGPSILRIQQVVRGDSAAYFCASSADPSTEAFFGQGTRLTVV.